Below, 10 T cell receptor beta chains from the same sample are listed, as sequenced in a study of spatial heterogeneity in lung cancer. One entry per CDR3 protein results from TCRdb running MiXCR on the 5' RACE reads. This sample yields tens of thousands of distinct CDR3 sequences, of which 13% are seen a single time; 6.5% to 7.5% belongs to the top ten. The time point was: sample taken at primary tumor resection. No cell sorting; template was whole RNA from tumor, lung tissue or PBMC. This material consisted of PBMCs, taken at surgery. The receptors derive from a male donor with early-stage non-small cell lung cancer.

This clonotype turned up a few times. V usage is TRBV12-3 or TRBV12-4 and J usage is TRBJ1-1; weak D call: TRBD1 (5 bases). The CDR3 runs 14 residues. V was shortened by 1 base and J by 1 base, with 7 bases between the two germline ends. For the CDR3, the DNA is TGTGCCAGCAGTTTAGGGACAAAGAACACTGAAGCTTTCTTT. Translating gives CASSLGTKNTEAFF.

V and J are TRBV3-1 and TRBJ1-2, with 10 bases identical to TRBD1. Germline V gives CDR1 LGHDT, CDR2 YNNKEL (reference sequence). The length of the CDR3 is 15 residues. The ends lost 5 bases at V and 7 bases at J; junction bases unmatched: 10. CDR3 amino acids: CASSSPGQGTPGYTF. The CDR3 coding sequence is TGTGCCAGCAGCTCACCGGGACAGGGGACACCTGGCTACACCTTC.

This CDR3 reads CASSSGVGLGYNEQFF. The CDR3 nucleotides are TGTGCCAGCAGTTCGGGGGTGGGGCTAGGCTACAATGAGCAGTTCTTC. The gene calls are TRBV6-2 or TRBV6-3 and TRBJ2-1, with D possibly TRBD2 on 6 matching bases. With 4 bases removed from V and 3 bases from J, the gap between germline ends came to 16 bases. Per the germline V gene, CDR1 is MNHEY and CDR2 is SVGEGT. CDR3 length: 16 amino acids.

The chain employs TRBV30 and TRBJ2-7, with TRBD1 matching over 8 bases. This CDR3 is 12 amino acids long. CDR1 is GTSNPN and CDR2 is SVGIG in the germline V gene (reference sequence). V shed 4 bases and J 4 bases; nucleotides not matched to a gene: 3. The CDR3: CAWKDRGYEQYF. In DNA, the CDR3 is TGTGCCTGGAAAGACAGGGGTTACGAGCAGTACTTC.

This clonotype has at least ten counts. This chain connects TRBV4-1 to TRBJ2-7; D is possibly TRBD1 (8 bases). Germline V gene data show CDR1 as MGHRA and CDR2 as YSYEKL. Trimming took off 0 bases at V and 4 bases at J, with 16 bases between the two ends. The CDR3 length is 16 residues. CDR3 in amino acids: CASSQEAIQGGYEQYF. Here the CDR3 DNA reads TGCGCCAGCAGCCAAGAGGCGATACAGGGGGGGTACGAGCAGTACTTC.

A few counts support this clonotype. CDR3 nucleotide sequence: TGTGCCAGCAGTCCCAACCACGGGACCTCTGGTGAGCAGTACTTC. Its translation: CASSPNHGTSGEQYF. The V gene is TRBV6-1, the J gene TRBJ2-7; D is possibly TRBD1 or TRBD2 (5 bases each). The CDR3 spans 15 residues. V was clipped by 5 bases and J by 7 bases, with 21 bases between them. Germline V gene sequence: CDR1 MNHNS, CDR2 SASEGT.

This clonotype occurred a few times. The V gene is TRBV7-3, the J gene TRBJ2-1; 13 nucleotides match TRBD2. Germline assignment: CDR1 SGHTA and CDR2 FQGTGA. CDR3 length: 14 amino acids. After removal of 5 bases from V and 10 bases from J, the junction contained 5 bases not matched to a gene. CDR3 region: CASSPRTSGSEQFF. In DNA form, the CDR3 reads TGTGCCAGCAGCCCCAGGACTAGCGGGAGCGAGCAGTTCTTC.

There are a few counts of this clonotype. CDR3 in amino acids: CASSPSGDNQPQHF. The CDR3 region has the DNA TGTGCCAGCAGCCCTTCAGGGGACAATCAGCCCCAGCATTTT. This chain connects TRBV7-9 to TRBJ1-5; possible D gene TRBD1, 6 bases. The CDR3 runs to 14 residues. From germline, CDR1 is SEHNR and CDR2 FQNEAQ (reference sequence). Trimming cost V 5 bases and J 3 bases, with 11 bases left between them.

V and J are TRBV9 and TRBJ2-7; D may be TRBD2 (6 bases). The ends were cut back, 5 bases at V and 3 bases at J, with 12 bases in the middle. The CDR3 is 13 amino acids. Germline V gene data show CDR1 as SGDLS and CDR2 as YYNGEE. The CDR3 protein is CASSRDFNYEQYF. In DNA, the CDR3 is TGTGCCAGCAGTCGGGACTTCAACTACGAGCAGTACTTC.

This clonotype was detected many times. A junction end diverges from the germline sequence, so it may reflect a read error. Written as DNA, the CDR3 is TGTGCTAGCAGCTTAGCGATAATAGCGAGCACCGGGGAGCTGTTTTTT. Translated, it gives CASSLAIIASTGELFF. This rearrangement joins TRBV7-7 to TRBJ2-2, with D possibly TRBD2 on 5 matching bases. The CDR3 runs 16 residues. Germline lookup yields CDR1 SSHAT and CDR2 FNYEAQ (reference sequence).